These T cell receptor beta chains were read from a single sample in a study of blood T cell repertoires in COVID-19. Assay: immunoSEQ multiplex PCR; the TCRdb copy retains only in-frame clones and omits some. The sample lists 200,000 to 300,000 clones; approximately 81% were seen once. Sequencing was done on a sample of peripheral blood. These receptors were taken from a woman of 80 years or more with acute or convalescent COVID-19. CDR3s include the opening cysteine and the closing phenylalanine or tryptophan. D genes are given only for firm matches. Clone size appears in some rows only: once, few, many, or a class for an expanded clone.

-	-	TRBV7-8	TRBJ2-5	CASSFPTRGKQETQYF	TGTGCCAGCAGCTTCCCGACTCGTGGCAAACAAGAGACCCAGTACTTC
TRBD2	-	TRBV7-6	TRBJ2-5	CASSSKLAGVRETQYF	TGTGCCAGCAGCTCGAAACTAGCGGGAGTACGGGAGACCCAGTACTTC
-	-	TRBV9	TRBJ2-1	CASSGQGYEQFF	TGTGCCAGCAGCGGCCAGGGCTATGAGCAGTTCTTC
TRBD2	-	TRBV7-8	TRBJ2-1	CASSLRDAGGTYNEQFF	TGTGCCAGCAGCTTACGGGACGCGGGAGGGACCTACAATGAGCAGTTCTTC
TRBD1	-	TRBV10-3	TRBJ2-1	CAISKTGGGRYNEQFF	TGTGCCATCAGTAAGACAGGGGGCGGGAGATACAATGAGCAGTTCTTC
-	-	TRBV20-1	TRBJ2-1	CSASTSLGWGGNNEQFF	TGCAGTGCTAGTACCTCACTGGGGTGGGGGGGCAACAATGAGCAGTTCTTC
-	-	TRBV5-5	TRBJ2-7	CASSLPGTPPYEQYF	TGTGCCAGCAGCCTACCCGGGACTCCCCCCTACGAGCAGTACTTC
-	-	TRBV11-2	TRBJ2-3	CASSTAMLTDTQYF	TGTGCCAGCAGTACCGCTATGCTCACAGATACGCAGTATTTT
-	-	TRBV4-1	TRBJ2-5	CASSFKDYQETQYF	TGCGCCAGCAGCTTCAAGGACTACCAAGAGACCCAGTACTTC
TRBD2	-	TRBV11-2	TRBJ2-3	CASSPLAGGDTQYF	TGTGCCAGCAGCCCTCTAGCGGGGGGGGATACGCAGTATTTT
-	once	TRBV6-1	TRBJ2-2	CASSEGGGQMNTGELFF	TGTGCCAGCAGTGAAGGGGGTGGACAGATGAACACCGGGGAGCTGTTTTTT
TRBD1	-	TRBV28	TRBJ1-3	CASSSTGERGNTIYF	TGTGCCAGCAGTTCGACAGGGGAAAGGGGCAACACCATATATTTT
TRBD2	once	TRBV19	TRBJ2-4	CASTPSGGVAKNIQYF	TGTGCCAGTACCCCAAGCGGGGGGGTCGCCAAAAACATTCAGTACTTC
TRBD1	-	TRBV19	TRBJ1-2	CASKDQGAVAYGYTF	TGTGCCAGTAAAGATCAGGGGGCAGTTGCCTATGGCTACACCTTC
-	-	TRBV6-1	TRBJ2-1	CASSEVGSSYNEQFF	TGTGCCAGCAGTGAAGTTGGTAGCTCCTACAATGAGCAGTTCTTC
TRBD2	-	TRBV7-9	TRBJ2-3	CASSPGLARADTQYF	TGTGCCAGCAGCCCAGGACTAGCCCGGGCAGATACGCAGTATTTT
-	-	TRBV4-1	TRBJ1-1	CASSQIRRQNTEAFF	TGCGCCAGCAGCCAGATTCGCCGACAGAACACTGAAGCTTTCTTT
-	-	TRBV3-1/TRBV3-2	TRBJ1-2	CASSPRIGEDYGYTF	TGTGCCAGCAGCCCCCGCATAGGTGAGGACTATGGCTACACCTTC
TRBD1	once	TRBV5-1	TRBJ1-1	CASNLRGLREENTEAFF	TGCGCCAGCAACCTTAGGGGGCTAAGGGAGGAGAACACTGAAGCTTTCTTT
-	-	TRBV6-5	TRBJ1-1	CASSYSIHMNTEAFF	TGTGCCAGCAGTTACTCGATACACATGAACACTGAAGCTTTCTTT
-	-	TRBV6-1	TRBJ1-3	CASSELVRGSGNTIYF	TGTGCCAGCAGTGAATTAGTCAGGGGCTCTGGAAACACCATATATTTT
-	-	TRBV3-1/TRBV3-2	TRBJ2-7	CASSQDGRSEQYF	TGTGCCAGCAGCCAAGATGGGAGATCCGAGCAGTACTTC
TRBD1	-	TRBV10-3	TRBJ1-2	CAISESDRAQGYTF	TGTGCCATCAGTGAGTCCGACAGGGCTCAGGGCTACACCTTC
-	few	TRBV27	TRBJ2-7	CASSLKIDYEQYF	TGTGCCAGCAGTTTAAAGATAGACTACGAGCAGTACTTC
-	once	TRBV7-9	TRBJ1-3	CASSKEWGAGNTIYF	TGTGCCAGCAGCAAAGAGTGGGGGGCTGGAAACACCATATATTTT
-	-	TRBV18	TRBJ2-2	CASSLNGAFSGELFF	TGTGCCAGCTCACTCAATGGGGCATTTTCCGGGGAGCTGTTTTTT
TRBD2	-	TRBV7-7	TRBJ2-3	CASSLLAGSTDTQYF	TGTGCCAGCAGCTTACTAGCGGGGAGCACAGATACGCAGTATTTT
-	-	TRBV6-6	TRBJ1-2	CASTREAGYGYTF	TGTGCCAGCACCCGAGAGGCGGGCTATGGCTACACCTTC
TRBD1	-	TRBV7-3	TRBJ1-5	CASSLFIVGQGAEGNQPQHF	TGTGCCAGCAGCTTATTCATCGTCGGACAGGGGGCCGAGGGCAATCAGCCCCAGCATTTT
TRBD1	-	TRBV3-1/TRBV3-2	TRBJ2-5	CASSHSGQGTGTQYF	TGTGCCAGCAGCCACTCGGGACAGGGGACTGGGACCCAGTACTTC
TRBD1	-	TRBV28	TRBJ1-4	CASSIAGTGFSDEKLFF	TGTGCCAGCAGTATTGCCGGGACAGGGTTTTCGGATGAAAAACTGTTTTTT
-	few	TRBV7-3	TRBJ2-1	CASSLTGLAPRGNEQFF	TGTGCCAGCAGCTTAACCGGGCTAGCGCCTCGGGGCAATGAGCAGTTCTTC
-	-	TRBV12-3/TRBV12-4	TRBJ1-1	CASSRGSNTEAFF	TGTGCCAGCAGCAGGGGTTCGAACACTGAAGCTTTCTTT
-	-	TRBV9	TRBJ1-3	CASSVGGLSSGNTIYF	TGTGCCAGCAGCGTAGGTGGCTTATCCTCTGGAAACACCATATATTTT
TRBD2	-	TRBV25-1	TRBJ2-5	CASSDAGGHETQYF	TGTGCCAGCAGTGACGCGGGGGGGCATGAGACCCAGTACTTC
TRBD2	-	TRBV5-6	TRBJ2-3	CASSAGGGAGDTQYF	TGTGCCAGCAGCGCTGGCGGGGGGGCCGGGGATACGCAGTATTTT
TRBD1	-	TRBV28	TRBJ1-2	CASRRTGVRLRGYTF	TGTGCCAGCAGGAGGACAGGGGTTAGGCTCCGTGGCTACACCTTC
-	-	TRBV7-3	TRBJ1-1	CASSFGANTEAFF	TGTGCCAGCAGCTTTGGGGCCAACACTGAAGCTTTCTTT
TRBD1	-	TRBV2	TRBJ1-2	CASSRDRENYGYTF	TGTGCCAGCAGTAGGGACAGGGAGAACTATGGCTACACCTTC
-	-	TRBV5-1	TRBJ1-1	CASSLAGGNTEAFF	TGCGCCAGCAGCTTGGCGGGGGGGAACACTGAAGCTTTCTTT